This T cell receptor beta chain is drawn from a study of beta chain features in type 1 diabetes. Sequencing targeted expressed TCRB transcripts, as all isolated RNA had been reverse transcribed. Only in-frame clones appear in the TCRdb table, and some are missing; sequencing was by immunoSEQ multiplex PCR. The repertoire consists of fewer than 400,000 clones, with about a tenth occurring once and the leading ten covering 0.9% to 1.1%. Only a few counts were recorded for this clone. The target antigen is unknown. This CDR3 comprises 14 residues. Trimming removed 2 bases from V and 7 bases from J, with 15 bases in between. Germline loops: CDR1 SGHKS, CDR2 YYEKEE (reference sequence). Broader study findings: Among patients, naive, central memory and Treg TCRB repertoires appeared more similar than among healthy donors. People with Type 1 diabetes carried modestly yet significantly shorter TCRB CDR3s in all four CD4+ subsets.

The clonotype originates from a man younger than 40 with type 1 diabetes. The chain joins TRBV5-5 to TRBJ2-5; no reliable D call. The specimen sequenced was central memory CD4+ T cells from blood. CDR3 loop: CASSFLWSEGTQYF. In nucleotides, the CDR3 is TGTGCCAGCAGCTTTTTATGGAGCGAAGGGACCCAGTACTTC.